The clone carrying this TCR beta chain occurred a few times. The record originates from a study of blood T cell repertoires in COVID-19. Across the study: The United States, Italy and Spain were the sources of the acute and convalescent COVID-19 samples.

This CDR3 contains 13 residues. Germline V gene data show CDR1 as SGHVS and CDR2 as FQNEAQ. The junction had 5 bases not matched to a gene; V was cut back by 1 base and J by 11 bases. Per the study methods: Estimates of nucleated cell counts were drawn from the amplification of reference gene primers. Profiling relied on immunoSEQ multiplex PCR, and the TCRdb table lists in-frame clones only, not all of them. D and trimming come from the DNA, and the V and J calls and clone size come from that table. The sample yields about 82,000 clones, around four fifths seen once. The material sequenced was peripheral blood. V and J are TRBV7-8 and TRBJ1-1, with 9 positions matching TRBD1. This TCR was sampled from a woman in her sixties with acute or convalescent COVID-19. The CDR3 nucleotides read TGTGCCAGCAGCTTAGGTGGGACAGGGATGGCTTTCTTT. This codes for CASSLGGTGMAFF.